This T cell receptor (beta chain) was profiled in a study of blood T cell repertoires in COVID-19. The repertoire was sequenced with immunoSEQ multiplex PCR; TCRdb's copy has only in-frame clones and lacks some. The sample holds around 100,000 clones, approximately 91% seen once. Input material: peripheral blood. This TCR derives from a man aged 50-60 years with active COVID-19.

The CDR3 DNA sequence: TGTGCCAGCAGCTTAGGGGGCGCCGGGGAGACCCAGTACTTC. Amino acid sequence: CASSLGGAGETQYF. This chain links TRBV7-9 with TRBJ2-5, with D possibly being TRBD1 (5 bases). This CDR3 has 14 amino acids. The germline gives CDR1 SEHNR, CDR2 FQNEAQ (reference sequence). V dropped 1 base and J dropped 5 bases, with 11 bases sitting between them.